This TCR beta chain was identified during a study of shared clonotypes between healthy human individuals. Sequencing was performed with immunoSEQ multiplex PCR; in TCRdb, only in-frame clones are kept and a portion is missing. Of more than 2,000,000 clones in the sample, 90% to 95% were seen once. Trimming cost V 2 bases and J 0 bases, with 10 bases left between them. In germline, CDR1 is SGHDT, CDR2 YYEEEE. The CDR3 has 15 residues. The sample was naive CD4+ T cells sorted from blood. The subset is: CD45RA+ positively selected. This receptor was identified in a man aged 18 to 29 in good health. This chain uses TRBV5-6 with TRBJ2-3; no clear D gene. The CDR3 DNA sequence: TGTGCCAGCAGCTTACGAGCGACGAGCACAGATACGCAGTATTTT. Translating it yields CASSLRATSTDTQYF.